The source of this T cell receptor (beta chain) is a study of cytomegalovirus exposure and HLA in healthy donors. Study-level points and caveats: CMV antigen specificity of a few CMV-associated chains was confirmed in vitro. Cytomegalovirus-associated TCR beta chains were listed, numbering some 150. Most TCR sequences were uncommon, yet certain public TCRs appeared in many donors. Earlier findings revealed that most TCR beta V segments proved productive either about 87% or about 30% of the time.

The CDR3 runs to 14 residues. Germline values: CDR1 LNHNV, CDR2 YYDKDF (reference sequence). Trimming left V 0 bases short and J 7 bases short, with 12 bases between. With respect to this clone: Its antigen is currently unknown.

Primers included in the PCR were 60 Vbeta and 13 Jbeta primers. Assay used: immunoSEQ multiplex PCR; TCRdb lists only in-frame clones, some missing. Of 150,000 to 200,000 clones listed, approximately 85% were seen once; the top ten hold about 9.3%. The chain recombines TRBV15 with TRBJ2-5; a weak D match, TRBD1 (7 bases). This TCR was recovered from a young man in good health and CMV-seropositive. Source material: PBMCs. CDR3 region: CATSREGTAGTQYF. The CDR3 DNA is TGTGCCACCAGCAGAGAGGGGACAGCGGGGACCCAGTACTTC.